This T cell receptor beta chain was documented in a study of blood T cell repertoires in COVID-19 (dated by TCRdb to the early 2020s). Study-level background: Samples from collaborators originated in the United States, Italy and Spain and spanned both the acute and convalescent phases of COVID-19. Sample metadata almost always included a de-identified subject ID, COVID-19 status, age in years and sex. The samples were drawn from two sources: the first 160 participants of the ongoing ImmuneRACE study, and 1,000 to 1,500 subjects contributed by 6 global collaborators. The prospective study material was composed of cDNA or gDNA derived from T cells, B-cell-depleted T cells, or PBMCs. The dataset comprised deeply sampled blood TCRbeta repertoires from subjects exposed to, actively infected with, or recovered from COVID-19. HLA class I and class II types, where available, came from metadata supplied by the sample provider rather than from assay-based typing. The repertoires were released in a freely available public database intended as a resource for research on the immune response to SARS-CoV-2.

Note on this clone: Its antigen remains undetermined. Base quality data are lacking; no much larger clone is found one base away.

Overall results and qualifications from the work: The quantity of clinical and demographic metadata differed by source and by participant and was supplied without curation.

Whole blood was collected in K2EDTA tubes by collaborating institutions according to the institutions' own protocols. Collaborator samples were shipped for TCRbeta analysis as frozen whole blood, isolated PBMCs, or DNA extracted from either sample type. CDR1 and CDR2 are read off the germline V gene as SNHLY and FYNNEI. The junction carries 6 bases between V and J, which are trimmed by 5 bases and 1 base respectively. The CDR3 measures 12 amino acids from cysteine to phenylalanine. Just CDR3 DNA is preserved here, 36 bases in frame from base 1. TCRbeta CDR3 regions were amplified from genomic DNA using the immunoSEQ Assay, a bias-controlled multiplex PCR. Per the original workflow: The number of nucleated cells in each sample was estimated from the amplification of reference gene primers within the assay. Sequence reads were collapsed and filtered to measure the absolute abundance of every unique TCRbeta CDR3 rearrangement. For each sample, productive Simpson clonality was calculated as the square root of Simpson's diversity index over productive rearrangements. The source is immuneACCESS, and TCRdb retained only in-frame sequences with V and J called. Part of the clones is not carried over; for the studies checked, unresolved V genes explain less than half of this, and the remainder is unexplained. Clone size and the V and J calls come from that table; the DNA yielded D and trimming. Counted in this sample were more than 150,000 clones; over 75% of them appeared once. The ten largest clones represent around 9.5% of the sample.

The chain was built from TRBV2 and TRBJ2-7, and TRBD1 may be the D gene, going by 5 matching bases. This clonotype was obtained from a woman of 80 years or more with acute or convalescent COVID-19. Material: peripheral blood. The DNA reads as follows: TGTGCCAGCAGTACAGGATCCTACGAGCAGTACTTC. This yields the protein CASSTGSYEQYF.